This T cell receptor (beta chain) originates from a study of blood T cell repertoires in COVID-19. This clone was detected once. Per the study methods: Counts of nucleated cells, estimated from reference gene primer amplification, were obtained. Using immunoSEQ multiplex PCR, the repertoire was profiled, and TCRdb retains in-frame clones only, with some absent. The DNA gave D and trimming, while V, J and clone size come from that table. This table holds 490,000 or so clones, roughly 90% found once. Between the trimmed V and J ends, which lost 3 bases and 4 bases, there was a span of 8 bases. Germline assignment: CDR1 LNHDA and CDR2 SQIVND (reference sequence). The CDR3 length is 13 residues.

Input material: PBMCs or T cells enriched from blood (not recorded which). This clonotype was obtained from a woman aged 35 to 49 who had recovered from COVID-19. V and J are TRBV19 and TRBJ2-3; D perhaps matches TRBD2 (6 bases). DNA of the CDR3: TGTGCCAGTAGTATCCCGGGAGCAGATACGCAGTATTTT. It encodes CASSIPGADTQYF.